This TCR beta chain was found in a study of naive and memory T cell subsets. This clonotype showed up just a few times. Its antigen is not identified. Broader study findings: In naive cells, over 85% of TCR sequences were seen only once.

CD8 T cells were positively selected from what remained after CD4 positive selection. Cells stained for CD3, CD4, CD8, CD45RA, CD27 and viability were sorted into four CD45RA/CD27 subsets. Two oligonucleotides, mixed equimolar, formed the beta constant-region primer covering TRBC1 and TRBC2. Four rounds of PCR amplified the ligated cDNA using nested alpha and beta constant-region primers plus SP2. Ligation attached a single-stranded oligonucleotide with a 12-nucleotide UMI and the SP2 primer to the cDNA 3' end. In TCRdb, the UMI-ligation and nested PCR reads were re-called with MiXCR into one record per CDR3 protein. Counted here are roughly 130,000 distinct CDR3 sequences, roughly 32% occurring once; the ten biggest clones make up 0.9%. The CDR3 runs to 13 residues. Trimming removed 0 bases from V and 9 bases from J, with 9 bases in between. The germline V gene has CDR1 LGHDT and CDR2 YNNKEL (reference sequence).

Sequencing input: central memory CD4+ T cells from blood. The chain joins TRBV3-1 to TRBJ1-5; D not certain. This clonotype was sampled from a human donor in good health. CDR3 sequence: CASSQDRFRPQHF. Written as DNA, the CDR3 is TGTGCCAGCAGCCAAGATCGATTTCGGCCCCAGCATTTT.